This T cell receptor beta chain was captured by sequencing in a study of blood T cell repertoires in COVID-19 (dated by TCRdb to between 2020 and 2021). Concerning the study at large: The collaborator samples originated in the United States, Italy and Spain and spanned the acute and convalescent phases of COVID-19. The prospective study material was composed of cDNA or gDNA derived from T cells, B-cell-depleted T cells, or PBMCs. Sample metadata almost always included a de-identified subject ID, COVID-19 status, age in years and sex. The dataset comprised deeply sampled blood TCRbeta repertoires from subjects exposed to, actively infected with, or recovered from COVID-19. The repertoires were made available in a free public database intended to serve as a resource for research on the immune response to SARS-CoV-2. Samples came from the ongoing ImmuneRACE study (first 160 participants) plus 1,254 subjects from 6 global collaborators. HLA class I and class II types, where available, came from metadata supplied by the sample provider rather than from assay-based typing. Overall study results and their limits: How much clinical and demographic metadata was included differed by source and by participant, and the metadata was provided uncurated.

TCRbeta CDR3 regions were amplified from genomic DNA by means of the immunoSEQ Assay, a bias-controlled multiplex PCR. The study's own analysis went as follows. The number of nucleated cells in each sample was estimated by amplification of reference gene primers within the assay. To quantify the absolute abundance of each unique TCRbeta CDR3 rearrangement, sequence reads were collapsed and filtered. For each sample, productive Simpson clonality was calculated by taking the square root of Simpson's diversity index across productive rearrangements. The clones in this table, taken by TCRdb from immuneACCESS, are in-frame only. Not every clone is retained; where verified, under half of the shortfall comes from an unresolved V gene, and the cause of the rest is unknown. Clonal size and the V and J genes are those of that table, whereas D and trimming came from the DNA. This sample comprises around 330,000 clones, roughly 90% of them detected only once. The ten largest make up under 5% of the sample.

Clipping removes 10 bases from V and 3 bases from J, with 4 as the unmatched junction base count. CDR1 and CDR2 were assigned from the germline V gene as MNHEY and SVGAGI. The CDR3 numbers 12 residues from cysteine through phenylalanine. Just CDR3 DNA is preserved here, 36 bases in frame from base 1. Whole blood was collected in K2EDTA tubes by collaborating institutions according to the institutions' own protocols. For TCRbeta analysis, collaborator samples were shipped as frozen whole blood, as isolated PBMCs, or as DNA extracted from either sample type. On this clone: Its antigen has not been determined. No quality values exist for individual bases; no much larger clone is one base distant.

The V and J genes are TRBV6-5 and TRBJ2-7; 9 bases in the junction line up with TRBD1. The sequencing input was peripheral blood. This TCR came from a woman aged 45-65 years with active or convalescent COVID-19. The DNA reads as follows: TGTGCCATCAGACAGGGGGTCTACGAGCAGTACTTC. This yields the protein CAIRQGVYEQYF.